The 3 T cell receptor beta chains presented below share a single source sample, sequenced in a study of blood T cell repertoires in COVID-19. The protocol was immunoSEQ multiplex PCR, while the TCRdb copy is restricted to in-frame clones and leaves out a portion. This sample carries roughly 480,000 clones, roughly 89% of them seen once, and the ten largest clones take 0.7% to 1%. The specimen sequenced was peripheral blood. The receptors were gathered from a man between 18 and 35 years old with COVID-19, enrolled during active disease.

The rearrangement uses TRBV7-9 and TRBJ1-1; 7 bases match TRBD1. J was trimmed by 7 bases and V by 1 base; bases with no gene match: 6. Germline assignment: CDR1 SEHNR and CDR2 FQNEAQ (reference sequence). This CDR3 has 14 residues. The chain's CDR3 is CASSLVTGIGEAFF. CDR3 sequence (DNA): TGTGCCAGCAGCTTAGTGACAGGGATCGGTGAAGCTTTCTTT.

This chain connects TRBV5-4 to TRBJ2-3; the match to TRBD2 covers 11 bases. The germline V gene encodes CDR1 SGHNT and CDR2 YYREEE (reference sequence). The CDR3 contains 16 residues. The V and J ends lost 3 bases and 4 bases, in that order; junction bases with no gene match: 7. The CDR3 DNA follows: TGTGCCAGCAGCTGGGATGGACTAGCGGGTGCAGATACGCAGTATTTT. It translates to CASSWDGLAGADTQYF.

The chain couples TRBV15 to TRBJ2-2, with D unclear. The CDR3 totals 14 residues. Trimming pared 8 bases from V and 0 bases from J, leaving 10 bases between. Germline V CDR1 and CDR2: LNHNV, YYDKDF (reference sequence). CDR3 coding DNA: TGTGCCACCTCTCCGGCGGCGAACACCGGGGAGCTGTTTTTT. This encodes CATSPAANTGELFF. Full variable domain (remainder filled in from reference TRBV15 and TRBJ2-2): DAMVIQNPRYQVTQFGKPVTLSCSQTLNHNVMYWYQQKSSQAPKLLFHYYDKDFNNEADTPDNFQSRRPNTSFCFLDIRSPGLGDTAMYLCATSPAANTGELFFGEGSRLTVL.